A selection of T cell receptor beta chains follows, all from one sample in a study of blood T cell repertoires in COVID-19. Produced via immunoSEQ multiplex PCR; TCRdb's table is partial and in-frame only. The repertoire includes some 250,000 clones, 85% to 90% of them detected once, and more than 0.95% sits in the top ten. The sample comprised peripheral blood. Receptors were obtained from a woman aged 40 to 49 who had recovered from COVID-19. CDR3s include the opening cysteine and the closing phenylalanine or tryptophan. Fields, in order: CDR3 length, clone size, D gene, V gene, J gene, CDR3 DNA, CDR3 protein. D genes are given only for firm matches. Size values are once, few and many counts, or a class for expanded clones, and some rows have none.

len: 14; abundance: .; d_gene: TRBD1; v_gene: TRBV19; j_gene: TRBJ2-7; CDR3nt: TGTGCCACCCTAAACAGGGGCCCCCCTTACGAGCAGTACTTC; CDR3aa: CATLNRGPPYEQYF
len: 14; abundance: once; d_gene: .; v_gene: TRBV6-5; j_gene: TRBJ1-1; CDR3nt: TGTGCCAGCAGTTATGGGGGCCGAAACACTGAAGCTTTCTTT; CDR3aa: CASSYGGRNTEAFF
len: 16; abundance: .; d_gene: TRBD2; v_gene: TRBV10-3; j_gene: TRBJ2-1; CDR3nt: TGTGCCATCAGTGAGTCAGGACTAGGAACCTACAATGAGCAGTTCTTC; CDR3aa: CAISESGLGTYNEQFF
len: 15; abundance: .; d_gene: .; v_gene: TRBV19; j_gene: TRBJ1-4; CDR3nt: TGTGCCAGTATGGGGAGCCCTACCTCTAATGAAAAACTGTTTTTT; CDR3aa: CASMGSPTSNEKLFF
len: 15; abundance: .; d_gene: TRBD1; v_gene: TRBV15; j_gene: TRBJ1-1; CDR3nt: TGTGCCACCAGCAGATTACAGGGGCCGAACACTGAAGCTTTCTTT; CDR3aa: CATSRLQGPNTEAFF
len: 14; abundance: .; d_gene: .; v_gene: TRBV19; j_gene: TRBJ1-2; CDR3nt: TGTGCCAGTAGTATCTTGACAGCTAACTATGGCTACACCTTC; CDR3aa: CASSILTANYGYTF
len: 16; abundance: .; d_gene: TRBD2; v_gene: TRBV7-3; j_gene: TRBJ2-1; CDR3nt: TGTGCCAGCAGCTTTGGGCTAGCGGATTCCTACAATGAGCAGTTCTTC; CDR3aa: CASSFGLADSYNEQFF
len: 12; abundance: .; d_gene: .; v_gene: TRBV12-3/TRBV12-4; j_gene: TRBJ1-1; CDR3nt: TGTGCCAGCAGTTTCAGGGGCACTGAAGCTTTCTTT; CDR3aa: CASSFRGTEAFF
len: 13; abundance: many; d_gene: TRBD1; v_gene: TRBV5-6; j_gene: TRBJ2-2; CDR3nt: TGTGCCAGCAGCGGGACAGGGGCCGGGGAGCTGTTTTTT; CDR3aa: CASSGTGAGELFF
len: 17; abundance: .; d_gene: TRBD1; v_gene: TRBV29-1; j_gene: TRBJ2-1; CDR3nt: TGCAGCGCCCTGGGGGCACCTCGGGGACAGGGTGGCTTTGAGCAGTTCTTC; CDR3aa: CSALGAPRGQGGFEQFF
len: 16; abundance: .; d_gene: TRBD2; v_gene: TRBV7-2; j_gene: TRBJ2-3; CDR3nt: TGTGCCAGCAGCCCCCGGACTAGCGGCCCTGGCGCTACGCAGTATTTT; CDR3aa: CASSPRTSGPGATQYF
len: 13; abundance: once; d_gene: .; v_gene: TRBV7-8; j_gene: TRBJ1-2; CDR3nt: TGTGCCAGCAGAGAGGGGGGGGCCCATGGCTACACCTTC; CDR3aa: CASREGGAHGYTF
len: 11; abundance: .; d_gene: .; v_gene: TRBV2; j_gene: TRBJ1-4; CDR3nt: TGTGCCAGCACCCTACAGGGTAGGGGGTTTTTT; CDR3aa: CASTLQGRGFF
len: 12; abundance: .; d_gene: TRBD1; v_gene: TRBV11-3; j_gene: TRBJ1-1; CDR3nt: TGTGCCAGCAGCAGGACAGGGGTGGGGGCTTTCTTT; CDR3aa: CASSRTGVGAFF
len: 15; abundance: .; d_gene: .; v_gene: TRBV11-2; j_gene: TRBJ1-6; CDR3nt: TGTGCCAGCAGACCCACGGGGGGGGGCGATTCACCCCTCCACTTT; CDR3aa: CASRPTGGGDSPLHF
len: 15; abundance: .; d_gene: .; v_gene: TRBV11-3; j_gene: TRBJ1-4; CDR3nt: TGTGCCAGCAGCCCCGGGAGGGCCTTAATGAATAGACTGTTTTTT; CDR3aa: CASSPGRALMNRLFF
len: 16; abundance: .; d_gene: .; v_gene: TRBV4-3; j_gene: TRBJ2-2; CDR3nt: TGCGCCAGCAGCCAAGATAGGATTAGCGGATACGGGGAGCTGTTTTTT; CDR3aa: CASSQDRISGYGELFF
len: 16; abundance: once; d_gene: .; v_gene: TRBV21-1; j_gene: TRBJ2-7; CDR3nt: TGTGCCAGCAGCAAAGTGGGGCTAGCGGGAGCCTACGAGCAGTACTTC; CDR3aa: CASSKVGLAGAYEQYF
len: 15; abundance: .; d_gene: .; v_gene: TRBV9; j_gene: TRBJ1-4; CDR3nt: TGTGCCAGCAGCCCCCAGGGGACCCTGGGGGAAAAACTGTTTTTT; CDR3aa: CASSPQGTLGEKLFF
len: 13; abundance: .; d_gene: .; v_gene: TRBV19; j_gene: TRBJ2-5; CDR3nt: TGTGCCAGCAGTACCGGTTTCCGGGAGACCCAGTACTTC; CDR3aa: CASSTGFRETQYF
len: 14; abundance: .; d_gene: .; v_gene: TRBV29-1; j_gene: TRBJ2-2; CDR3nt: TGCAGCGTTGGTAGCCGAACGAACACCGGGGAGCTGTTTTTT; CDR3aa: CSVGSRTNTGELFF
len: 15; abundance: .; d_gene: TRBD2; v_gene: TRBV19; j_gene: TRBJ2-7; CDR3nt: TGTGCCAGTAGTATGGCCCCGGGAGGGACGACCCCCCCGGCATTC; CDR3aa: CASSMAPGGTTPPAF
len: 16; abundance: .; d_gene: TRBD1; v_gene: TRBV29-1; j_gene: TRBJ1-1; CDR3nt: TGCAGCGTTGAAGATAGGGCAGGGGGATTCAACACTGAAGCTTTCTTT; CDR3aa: CSVEDRAGGFNTEAFF
len: 14; abundance: .; d_gene: .; v_gene: TRBV5-1; j_gene: TRBJ1-4; CDR3nt: TGCGCCAGCAGCTCCGGGCAGGGCGGTGGAAAACTGTTTTTT; CDR3aa: CASSSGQGGGKLFF
len: 15; abundance: .; d_gene: TRBD2; v_gene: TRBV20-1; j_gene: TRBJ2-1; CDR3nt: TGCAGTGCTAGTCCGGGGGGGGCGGTCTACAATGAGCAGTTCTTC; CDR3aa: CSASPGGAVYNEQFF
len: 13; abundance: .; d_gene: TRBD1; v_gene: TRBV30; j_gene: TRBJ1-2; CDR3nt: TGTGCCTCCGACAGGGAGTTTGGTTATGGCTACACCTTC; CDR3aa: CASDREFGYGYTF
len: 16; abundance: .; d_gene: TRBD1; v_gene: TRBV6-1; j_gene: TRBJ1-2; CDR3nt: TGTGCCAGCAGTGAACCGCGACAGGGAGGTAGCTATGGCTACACCTTC; CDR3aa: CASSEPRQGGSYGYTF
len: 13; abundance: .; d_gene: .; v_gene: TRBV7-2; j_gene: TRBJ1-2; CDR3nt: TGTGCCAGCAGCGTAGGTTCTTTTGGGGCGGCCACCTTC; CDR3aa: CASSVGSFGAATF
len: 16; abundance: .; d_gene: TRBD2; v_gene: TRBV7-2; j_gene: TRBJ2-2; CDR3nt: TGTGCCAGCAGCGTCAGACTAGCGGGAGCGGGCGGGGAGCTGTTTTTT; CDR3aa: CASSVRLAGAGGELFF
len: 14; abundance: .; d_gene: TRBD2; v_gene: TRBV7-8; j_gene: TRBJ2-7; CDR3nt: TGTGCCAGCAGCAGGGGGACTAGCCCCTACGAGCAGTACTTC; CDR3aa: CASSRGTSPYEQYF
len: 13; abundance: .; d_gene: .; v_gene: TRBV14; j_gene: TRBJ1-5; CDR3nt: TGTGCCCCTGTCCCCCCCCGCAATCAGCCCCAGCATTTT; CDR3aa: CAPVPPRNQPQHF
len: 11; abundance: .; d_gene: TRBD2; v_gene: TRBV12-3/TRBV12-4; j_gene: TRBJ2-2; CDR3nt: TGTGCCACCGCGGGGGCCGGGGAGCTGTTTTTT; CDR3aa: CATAGAGELFF
len: 16; abundance: .; d_gene: TRBD1; v_gene: TRBV24-1; j_gene: TRBJ1-4; CDR3nt: TGTGCCACCAGTGAAGGAACAGGGGCTCAGAATGAAAAACTGTTTTTT; CDR3aa: CATSEGTGAQNEKLFF
len: 15; abundance: .; d_gene: TRBD1; v_gene: TRBV4-2; j_gene: TRBJ1-2; CDR3nt: TGTGCCAGCAGCCATTCCGACAGGGGAAGGTATGGCTACACCTTC; CDR3aa: CASSHSDRGRYGYTF
len: 15; abundance: .; d_gene: .; v_gene: TRBV5-1; j_gene: TRBJ2-1; CDR3nt: TGCGCCAGCAGCCCTGGTGGGACTCACTACAATGAGCAGTTCTTC; CDR3aa: CASSPGGTHYNEQFF
len: 15; abundance: .; d_gene: .; v_gene: TRBV7-8; j_gene: TRBJ1-5; CDR3nt: TGTGCCAGCAGCGGGCAGGGAGGGAGCAATCAGCCCCAGCATTTT; CDR3aa: CASSGQGGSNQPQHF
len: 13; abundance: .; d_gene: .; v_gene: TRBV29-1; j_gene: TRBJ2-1; CDR3nt: TGCAGCTCTAGGGGGGGGCCGAGCAATGAGCAGTTCTTC; CDR3aa: CSSRGGPSNEQFF
len: 14; abundance: .; d_gene: TRBD1; v_gene: TRBV5-5; j_gene: TRBJ2-7; CDR3nt: TGTGCCAGCAGCTGGGACAGGGCCGCCTACGAGCAGTACTTC; CDR3aa: CASSWDRAAYEQYF
len: 14; abundance: .; d_gene: .; v_gene: TRBV7-9; j_gene: TRBJ1-1; CDR3nt: TGTGCCAGCAGCCCCGGGGGGGGAGACACTGAAGCTTTCTTT; CDR3aa: CASSPGGGDTEAFF
len: 14; abundance: few; d_gene: .; v_gene: TRBV19; j_gene: TRBJ2-1; CDR3nt: TGTGCCAGTAGTTGGGCAGGGTTCCCCAATGAGCAGTTCTTC; CDR3aa: CASSWAGFPNEQFF
len: 15; abundance: .; d_gene: .; v_gene: TRBV7-9; j_gene: TRBJ1-2; CDR3nt: TGTGCCAGCAGCTTAGAATCTTGGGTGACTCGTGGCTACACCTTC; CDR3aa: CASSLESWVTRGYTF